This paragraph covers one T cell receptor (beta chain) sequence. These data are taken from a study of blood T cell repertoires in COVID-19. The wider study: There were acute and convalescent COVID-19 samples, and they came from the United States, Italy and Spain.

Some clones are missing from TCRdb's copy, which holds only in-frame ones; the method was immunoSEQ multiplex PCR. The repertoire has around 300,000 clones, around 87% of them found once; the top ten carry roughly 5.2%. The source of this sequence is a woman in her twenties or thirties who had recovered from COVID-19. Input material: PBMCs or T cells enriched from blood (not recorded which).

In DNA form, the CDR3 reads TGTGCCAGCAGCCCCGGACAGGGAAATCTCATTCAGTACTTC. Translation: CASSPGQGNLIQYF. This chain uses TRBV7-8 with TRBJ2-4, with TRBD1 matching 8 bases. Per germline, CDR1 SGHVS and CDR2 FQNEAQ. The CDR3 contains 14 residues. The V segment lost 5 bases and the J segment 9 bases; nucleotides outside the gene matches: 9.